The 28 T cell receptor beta chains given below trace back to one sample, sequenced in a study of blood T cell repertoires in COVID-19. TCRdb keeps only in-frame clones here, not all; method: immunoSEQ multiplex PCR. The sample has about 370,000 clones; 80% to 90% are singletons. Material for sequencing was PBMCs or T cells enriched from blood (not recorded which). Every receptor here comes from a man between 18 and 29 years old who had recovered from COVID-19.

The chain recombines TRBV5-1 with TRBJ2-2; the D is unclear. V was clipped by 4 bases and J by 5 bases, with 6 bases between them. CDR1 and CDR2 (germline): SGHRS, YFSETQ. This CDR3 comprises 12 residues. CDR3 nucleotides: TGCGCCAGCAGCCTTACTACCGGGGAGCTGTTTTTT. Translated, it gives CASSLTTGELFF.

The chain recombines TRBV9 with TRBJ2-2; perhaps TRBD1 as D (7 bases). CDR1 and CDR2 (germline): SGDLS, YYNGEE. The length of the CDR3 is 16 residues. V was pared by 5 bases and J by 8 bases, with 22 bases between. CDR3 nucleotide sequence: TGTGCCAGCAGTTTTGGGGGGACAGTCGAATCGGGGGAGCTGTTTTTT. Translated: CASSFGGTVESGELFF. Variable domain in full (rest from reference TRBV9 and TRBJ2-2): DSGVTQTPKHLITATGQRVTLRCSPRSGDLSVYWYQQSLDQGLQFLIQYYNGEERAKGNILERFSAQQFPDLHSELNLSSLELGDSALYFCASSFGGTVESGELFFGEGSRLTVL.

This clone showed up just a few times. The chain couples TRBV28 to TRBJ2-7; 10 bases align to TRBD1. Germline V gene data show CDR1 as MDHEN and CDR2 as SYDVKM. V dropped 4 bases and J dropped 4; count of bases not matched to a gene: 10. This CDR3 spans 16 amino acids. The CDR3 region is CASSSGGQGSRYEQYF. The CDR3 coding sequence is TGTGCCAGCAGTTCCGGGGGACAGGGGAGTAGGTACGAGCAGTACTTC.

The chain uses TRBV5-1 and TRBJ2-5, with D possibly matching TRBD1 (5 bases). In germline, CDR1 is SGHRS, CDR2 YFSETQ. The V end was cut by 8 bases, the J end by 1 base, with 9 bases between. The CDR3 is 12 amino acids. CDR3 nucleotide sequence: TGCGCCAGTAGACAGAGCCAAGAGACCCAGTACTTC. This sequence encodes CASRQSQETQYF.

The rearrangement joins TRBV20-1 to TRBJ2-3; 9 bases are a match to TRBD2. There are 11 residues in the CDR3. Unmatched junction bases numbered 9, after V lost 6 bases and J lost 14 bases. Per germline, CDR1 DFQATT and CDR2 SNEGSKA (reference sequence). CDR3 residues: CSAPGAGGPYF. The CDR3 bases are TGCAGTGCCCCTGGGGCGGGGGGGCCGTATTTT.

This clone turned up a few times. Other DNA sequences in this sample translate to the same CDR3. The genes are TRBV5-1 and TRBJ1-4, with 8 bases identical to TRBD1. V shed 3 bases, J shed 7 bases, and the junction held 5 bases outside the gene matches. The CDR3 is made up of 14 amino acids. CDR1 is SGHRS and CDR2 is YFSETQ in the germline V gene. The CDR3 DNA follows: TGCGCCAGCAGCTCCGGACAGGGAGGTGAAAAACTGTTTTTT. Residues: CASSSGQGGEKLFF.

The V call is TRBV7-8, the J call TRBJ2-7; weak D call: TRBD1 (6 bases). The germline gives CDR1 SGHVS, CDR2 FQNEAQ. The CDR3 covers 14 residues. The V end was cut by 2 bases, the J end by 2 bases, with 10 bases between. CDR3 DNA: TGTGCCAGCAGCTTAAGAGGACAGACCTACGAGCAGTACTTC. Encoded protein: CASSLRGQTYEQYF.

V gene TRBV7-3 combines with J gene TRBJ1-2; tentatively, D is TRBD1 (5 bases). Per the germline V gene, CDR1 is SGHTA and CDR2 is FQGTGA. The CDR3 has 13 residues. V was pared by 6 bases and J by 8 bases, with 16 bases between. In DNA form, the CDR3 reads TGTGCCAGCAGTCGTATAGGGGTTGGGGGCTACACCTTC. The encoded protein is CASSRIGVGGYTF.

The gene calls are TRBV5-1 and TRBJ2-7; 10 bases align to TRBD1. The CDR3 contains 16 residues. The V segment lost 0 bases and the J segment 1 base; nucleotides outside the gene matches: 4. Germline V gives CDR1 SGHRS, CDR2 YFSETQ. The CDR3 sequence is CASSLGPGQGSYEQYF. CDR3 DNA: TGCGCCAGCAGCTTGGGACCGGGACAGGGGTCCTACGAGCAGTACTTC.

The chain uses TRBV19 and TRBJ1-4, with TRBD1 as a possible D gene (6 bases). V dropped 5 bases and J dropped 4 bases, with 14 bases sitting between them. There are 15 residues in the CDR3. From germline, CDR1 is LNHDA and CDR2 SQIVND (reference sequence). This chain's CDR3 is CASSASRGGNEKLFF. CDR3 DNA: TGTGCCAGTAGTGCCAGTCGAGGGGGTAATGAAAAACTGTTTTTT.

This rearrangement joins TRBV2 to TRBJ1-5; D is unresolved. V shed 4 bases and J shed 7 bases, with 20 bases lying between them. The CDR3 length is 16 residues. CDR1 SNHLY and CDR2 FYNNEI come from the germline V gene. The CDR3 DNA sequence: TGTGCCAGCAGTGTTAGGTCGGGATTCCACGTCCAGCCCCAGCATTTT. It is translated as CASSVRSGFHVQPQHF.

The chain combines TRBV15 with TRBJ1-5; a possible D gene is TRBD1 (5 bases). The CDR3 runs 17 residues. Germline CDR1 and CDR2: LNHNV and YYDKDF (reference sequence). V lost 1 base, J lost 2 bases, and 15 bases lay in between. CDR3 sequence: CATSRVGSGYGNQPQHF. The CDR3, as DNA: TGTGCCACCAGCAGAGTGGGGTCAGGGTATGGCAATCAGCCCCAGCATTTT.

This chain links TRBV20-1 with TRBJ2-1; D might be TRBD1 (7 bases). This CDR3 is built from 12 residues. V was trimmed by 3 bases and J by 8 bases, leaving 11 bases between them. Per the germline V gene, CDR1 is DFQATT and CDR2 is SNEGSKA (reference sequence). This CDR3 is CSASQGDYEQFF. CDR3 DNA: TGCAGTGCTAGTCAGGGGGACTATGAGCAGTTCTTC.

The chain is built from TRBV29-1 and TRBJ1-5; 7 bases match TRBD1. Germline V gene sequence: CDR1 SQVTM, CDR2 ANQGSEA. The J segment lost 6 bases and the V segment lost 5 bases, leaving 10 bases of the junction unmatched. The CDR3 has 14 amino acids. The CDR3 bases are TGCAGCGTTTGTGTAGGGGGCAATGGTCAGCCCCAGCATTTT. Translation gives CSVCVGGNGQPQHF.

The rearrangement uses TRBV27 and TRBJ2-7, with D perhaps matching TRBD2 (5 bases). The CDR3 consists of 14 residues. Germline V gene sequence: CDR1 MNHEY, CDR2 SMNVEV (reference sequence). The V end lost 6 bases, the J end lost 6 bases, and 18 bases lay between the germline ends. The CDR3 bases are TGTGCCAGCAGCCACATCCCCGTCGGGGTCGAGCAGTACTTC. Its translation is CASSHIPVGVEQYF.

The V gene is TRBV7-3, the J gene TRBJ2-3; 7 positions agree with TRBD2. V lost 5 bases and J lost 0; bases outside the gene matches: 5. The CDR3 is 15 residues long. From germline, CDR1 is SGHTA and CDR2 FQGTGA. As DNA, the CDR3 is TGTGCCAGCAGCCTTACTAGCGTTAGCACAGATACGCAGTATTTT. Translating gives CASSLTSVSTDTQYF.

This chain uses TRBV2 with TRBJ2-5; 7 bases fit TRBD1. CDR1 and CDR2 (germline): SNHLY, FYNNEI. This CDR3 spans 13 amino acids. After removal of 4 bases from V and 5 bases from J, the junction contained 4 bases not matched to a gene. The CDR3, as DNA: TGTGCCAGCAGTGGGACAGGCCTGGAGACCCAGTACTTC. It translates to CASSGTGLETQYF.

V gene TRBV7-2 combines with J gene TRBJ2-3; 9 bases agree with TRBD2. CDR1 and CDR2 from the germline V gene are SGHTA and FQGNSA. V gave up 6 bases and J gave up 4 bases; unmatched junction bases: 11. The CDR3 has 16 residues. As DNA, the CDR3 is TGTGCCAGCAGTTCCCTAGCGGGACTAGGGTCAGATACGCAGTATTTT. As protein: CASSSLAGLGSDTQYF.

V gene TRBV6-5 combines with J gene TRBJ2-3, with D unresolved. The length of the CDR3 is 14 residues. Germline CDR1 reads MNHEY; CDR2 reads SVGAGI. Trimming cost V 7 bases and J 9 bases, with 20 bases left between them. The CDR3 here is CASTLSSLSRTQYF. The CDR3 bases are TGTGCCAGCACGCTGTCGAGTTTGAGCCGGACGCAGTATTTT.

The chain couples TRBV11-3 to TRBJ2-1; 7 bases line up with TRBD1. Germline CDR1 is SGHNT and CDR2 is YENEEA. This CDR3 has 14 amino acids. The trim removed 5 bases at V and 6 bases at J, leaving 7 bases unmatched. The CDR3 spells CASSRGQISNEQFF. In nucleotides, the CDR3 is TGTGCCAGCAGCCGGGGACAGATAAGCAATGAGCAGTTCTTC.

The rearrangement links TRBV5-1 to TRBJ2-5; TRBD1 aligns across 8 bases. V lost 4 bases and J lost 5; bases outside the gene matches: 7. Germline assignment: CDR1 SGHRS and CDR2 YFSETQ. The length of the CDR3 is 14 residues. In DNA form, the CDR3 reads TGCGCCAGCAGCAACGGACAGGGCCGGGAGACCCAGTACTTC. It encodes CASSNGQGRETQYF.

This chain connects TRBV2 to TRBJ1-1; D gene uncertain. CDR3 size: 13 residues. The V end was cut by 7 bases, the J end by 0 bases, with 9 bases between. The V gene's germline CDR1 is SNHLY and CDR2 FYNNEI. This CDR3 reads CASTSGMNTEAFF. As DNA, the CDR3 is TGTGCCAGCACGTCGGGGATGAACACTGAAGCTTTCTTT.

The rearrangement uses TRBV4-2 and TRBJ2-1; D not certain. Germline values: CDR1 LGHNA, CDR2 YNFKEQ. This CDR3 has 15 amino acids. Trimming shortened V by 0 bases and J by 2 bases, and 8 bases separated the two germline ends. The chain's CDR3 is CASSQDKTTYNEQFF. CDR3 DNA sequence: TGTGCCAGCAGCCAAGATAAAACAACCTACAATGAGCAGTTCTTC.

This clone was counted a few times. The CDR3 DNA follows: TGTGCCAGCAGCTTAAACAGGGGTGAGACCGGGGAGCTGTTTTTT. It yields the protein CASSLNRGETGELFF. The chain carries TRBV11-1 and TRBJ2-2; 7 nucleotides match TRBD1. Germline V gene data show CDR1 as SGHAT and CDR2 as FQDESV (reference sequence). V lost 2 bases to trimming and J lost 5 bases; unmatched junction nucleotides: 5. The CDR3 has 15 residues.

The chain employs TRBV6-5 and TRBJ2-7, with D possibly being TRBD2 (5 bases). This CDR3 spans 12 amino acids. Germline values: CDR1 MNHEY, CDR2 SVGAGI. Deletions cut 5 bases from V and 2 bases from J, with 7 bases between. As DNA, the CDR3 is TGTGCCAGCAGTCGGGAAACCTACGAGCAGTACTTC. Translated, it gives CASSRETYEQYF.

V gene TRBV10-3 combines with J gene TRBJ2-1; D possibly corresponds to TRBD1 (5 bases). V gave up 3 bases and J gave up 6 bases, with 15 bases separating them. Germline assignment: CDR1 ENHRY and CDR2 SYGVKD. The CDR3 has 15 residues. This CDR3 reads CAISDKGLPANEQFF. The CDR3 nucleotides read TGTGCCATCAGTGACAAGGGGCTTCCCGCCAATGAGCAGTTCTTC.

The chain has TRBV5-5 and TRBJ1-5; the match to TRBD1 covers 7 bases. The CDR3 extends over 14 amino acids. Germline values: CDR1 SGHKS, CDR2 YYEKEE (reference sequence). J was trimmed by 4 bases and V by 4 bases; bases with no gene match: 5. The CDR3 DNA reads TGTGCCAGCAGCCCGTGGGACAGTAATCAGCCCCAGCATTTT. Translating gives CASSPWDSNQPQHF. Together with reference TRBV5-5 and TRBJ1-5, the CDR3 gives the full variable domain: DAGVTQSPTHLIKTRGQQVTLRCSPISGHKSVSWYQQVLGQGPQFIFQYYEKEERGRGNFPDRFSARQFPNYSSELNVNALLLGDSALYLCASSPWDSNQPQHFGDGTRLSIL.

Here the CDR3 reads CASSLEDSYGYTF. In DNA, the CDR3 is TGCGCCAGCAGCTTGGAAGACAGCTATGGCTACACCTTC. The rearrangement joins TRBV5-1 to TRBJ1-2; a possible D gene is TRBD1 (5 bases). The CDR3 runs to 13 residues. Germline CDR1 reads SGHRS; CDR2 reads YFSETQ. V was trimmed by 0 bases and J by 4 bases, leaving 7 bases between them.